This is a list of T cell receptor beta chains from one sample in a study of blood T cell repertoires in COVID-19. Data came from immunoSEQ multiplex PCR; TCRdb stores just in-frame clones and leaves some out. The table includes approximately 210,000 clones, more than 70% detected once. Sequences were obtained from PBMCs or T cells enriched from blood (not recorded which). These receptors were taken from a man aged 25 to 40 with acute COVID-19. CDR3s include the opening cysteine and the closing phenylalanine or tryptophan. D genes are given only for firm matches. Not all rows give a size; the values are once, few, many and, for expanded clones, a class.

>TRBV6-5|TRBJ2-1|-|TRBD1|16
CASSYGTGGFYNEQFF
TGTGCCAGCAGCTACGGGACAGGGGGCTTCTACAATGAGCAGTTCTTC
>TRBV6-2/TRBV6-3|TRBJ1-1|-|TRBD1|14
CASTPRDRNTEAFF
TGTGCCAGCACCCCAAGGGACAGAAACACTGAAGCTTTCTTT
>TRBV2|TRBJ1-5|-|TRBD1|13
CASRDRGGQPQHF
TGTGCCAGCAGGGACAGGGGGGGGCAGCCCCAGCATTTT
>TRBV7-2|TRBJ2-2|-|TRBD2|16
CASSTRTSRGTGELFF
TGTGCCAGCAGCACCCGGACTAGTAGAGGGACCGGGGAGCTGTTTTTT
>TRBV2|TRBJ2-1|-|TRBD2|16
CASSAGRGGSYNEQFF
TGTGCCAGCAGTGCTGGGAGGGGAGGCTCCTACAATGAGCAGTTCTTC
>TRBV28|TRBJ1-6|few|TRBD1|17
CASSLFPHRGQGSPLHF
TGTGCCAGCAGTTTATTCCCCCACAGGGGGCAAGGGTCACCCCTCCACTTT
>TRBV5-1|TRBJ1-2|few|-|14
CASSPQQGLYGYTF
TGCGCCAGCAGCCCCCAACAGGGTCTCTATGGCTACACCTTC
>TRBV27|TRBJ2-1|-|TRBD2|15
CASSPIAGEGNEQFF
TGTGCCAGCAGTCCTATAGCGGGGGAGGGGAATGAGCAGTTCTTC
>TRBV3-1/TRBV3-2|TRBJ2-3|-|TRBD2|18
CASSHGLAGGRNTDTQYF
TGTGCCAGCAGCCACGGACTAGCGGGGGGCCGGAACACAGATACGCAGTATTTT
>TRBV10-3|TRBJ1-1|-|-|12
CAISDWSTEAFF
TGTGCCATCAGTGATTGGAGCACTGAAGCTTTCTTT
>TRBV2|TRBJ2-7|-|TRBD1|15
CASSDLGTGGYEQYF
TGTGCCAGCAGTGACCTCGGGACAGGGGGCTACGAGCAGTACTTC